These 14 T cell receptor beta chains originate from one sample sequenced in a study of T cells in Graves' hyperthyroidism and ophthalmopathy. Amplified regions were TCR beta CDR3 sequences from RNA transcripts. RT-PCR in the first round (using the HTBI primer set) targeted the TCR CDR3. TCRdb re-derived calls from the multiplex PCR reads in MiXCR, one entry per CDR3 protein. The sample carries around 530,000 distinct CDR3 sequences, about a sixth recorded once. Material: blood. The source is a woman aged 18-30 years with Graves' ophthalmopathy.

The rearrangement uses TRBV3-1 and TRBJ2-1; 8 positions agree with TRBD2. V lost 2 bases, J lost 13 bases, and 10 bases stayed unmatched. Per germline, CDR1 LGHDT and CDR2 YNNKEL (reference sequence). CDR3 length equals 14 residues. The CDR3 nucleotides read TGTGCCAGCAGCCAAAACCCCGGGACTAGTTACCAGTTCTTC. Translated: CASSQNPGTSYQFF.

The table lists this clonotype with a few counts. J is TRBJ1-5 and V is TRBV19; no clear D. With 6 bases removed from V and 7 bases from J, the gap between germline ends came to 13 bases. The CDR3 loop spans 13 amino acids. Germline lookup yields CDR1 LNHDA and CDR2 SQIVND (reference sequence). The CDR3 DNA reads as TGTGCCAGTAGCCCTAAGCCCACGCAGCCCCAGCATTTT. This sequence encodes CASSPKPTQPQHF. Looking up the rest from reference TRBV19 and TRBJ1-5 gives the full variable domain: DGGITQSPKYLFRKEGQNVTLSCEQNLNHDAMYWYRQDPGQGLRLIYYSQIVNDFQKGDIAEGYSVSREKKESFPLTVTSAQKNPTAFYLCASSPKPTQPQHFGDGTRLSIL.

In regard to this clonotype: A much larger clone differs from this one at a single base, so this may be a read error. V gene TRBV29-1 combines with J gene TRBJ1-1, with 7 bases matching TRBD1. The CDR3 consists of 13 residues. The junction had 10 bases not matched to a gene; V was cut back by 8 bases and J by 4 bases. CDR1 and CDR2 from the germline V gene are SQVTM and ANQGSEA. CDR3 coding DNA: TGCAGCACCGCGGGACAGATGAGCACTGAAGCTTTCTTT. Its translation: CSTAGQMSTEAFF.

Many counts were recorded for this clonotype. The chain has TRBV20-1 and TRBJ1-1, with D unclear. With 0 bases removed from V and 3 bases from J, the gap between germline ends came to 14 bases. CDR1 and CDR2 from the germline V gene are DFQATT and SNEGSKA (reference sequence). The CDR3 sequence is 15 residues long. As DNA, the CDR3 is TGCAGTGCTAGAGACAGGACGGGGATGGACACTGAAGCTTTCTTT. Amino acids: CSARDRTGMDTEAFF.

The gene calls are TRBV7-8 and TRBJ1-5; 7 bases agree with TRBD1. CDR1 is SGHVS and CDR2 is FQNEAQ in the germline V gene. V was pared by 5 bases and J by 0 bases, with 7 bases of the junction left unmatched. CDR3 length: 16 amino acids. The CDR3 region is CASSPPGQASNQPQHF. The CDR3 nucleotides are TGTGCCAGCAGCCCGCCTGGACAGGCTAGCAATCAGCCCCAGCATTTT.

A few counts support this clonotype. A much bigger clone sits one base away, suggesting this may be a read error. V and J are TRBV30 and TRBJ2-2, with a tentative D call TRBD2 (5 bases). The germline CDR1 and CDR2 sequences are GTSNPN and SVGIG (reference sequence). This CDR3 contains 13 residues. The chain's CDR3 is CAWSVHGSGELVF. The CDR3, as DNA: TGTGCCTGGAGTGTACATGGGTCCGGGGAGCTGGTTTTT.

At least ten counts were recorded for this clonotype. The chain is built from TRBV6-1 and TRBJ1-6, with a weak D call TRBD1 (5 bases). Germline CDR1 MNHNS, CDR2 SASEGT. V was cut by 0 bases and J by 6 bases, with 9 bases left in between. This CDR3 region has 15 residues. The CDR3 reads CASSEALGGNSPLHF. DNA for the CDR3: TGTGCCAGCAGTGAAGCACTCGGGGGTAATTCACCCCTCCACTTT.

This clonotype was observed at least ten times. This rearrangement joins TRBV12-3 or TRBV12-4 to TRBJ1-2; 7 bases line up with TRBD1. The CDR3 length is 15 residues. The ends lost 1 base at V and 5 bases at J; junction bases unmatched: 7. The CDR3, as DNA: TGTGCCAGCAGTTTAGAGACAGGGATGGGGTATGGCTACACCTTC. Protein product: CASSLETGMGYGYTF.

The rearrangement uses TRBV2 and TRBJ2-2, with 11 bases fitting TRBD2. V trimming: 7 bases; J trimming: 3 bases; junction bases outside the gene matches: 4. The CDR3 covers 15 residues. CDR1 is SNHLY, CDR2 FYNNEI, per germline. The chain's CDR3 is CASKLAGADTGELFF. DNA for the CDR3: TGTGCCAGCAAACTAGCGGGGGCTGACACCGGGGAGCTGTTTTTT.

The gene calls are TRBV6-5 and TRBJ2-5, with 11 bases that match TRBD2. CDR3 length equals 19 residues. The V gene end was trimmed by 2 bases and the J gene end by 4 bases; junction bases not matched to a gene: 15. Germline V gene sequence: CDR1 MNHEY, CDR2 SVGAGI. In DNA, the CDR3 is TGTGCCAGCAGTTACCGACAAGAGGGGTCTAGCGGGAGGTTAGAGACCCAGTACTTC. The encoded protein is CASSYRQEGSSGRLETQYF.

This clonotype was detected only a few times. Here the CDR3 reads CASSQTWGSYEQYF. CDR3 DNA sequence: TGTGCCAGCAGCCAAACATGGGGCTCCTACGAGCAGTACTTC. The chain links TRBV4-2 to TRBJ2-7; no firm D call. This CDR3 region has 14 residues. The germline V gene encodes CDR1 LGHNA and CDR2 YNFKEQ. V lost 2 bases and J lost 0, with 8 bases in between.

The chain joins TRBV25-1 to TRBJ2-3, with TRBD2 matching 8 bases. The CDR3 runs to 14 residues. Trimming took 5 bases from V and 5 from J; bases not matched to a gene: 6. CDR1 is MGHDK, CDR2 SYGVNS, per germline. CDR3 nucleotide sequence: TGTGCCAGCAGTCACGGGACTAGTGTAGATACGCAGTATTTT. Translated: CASSHGTSVDTQYF.

This clonotype was counted ten times or more. This chain connects TRBV7-2 to TRBJ1-5; maybe TRBD1 (5 bases). Germline V gives CDR1 SGHTA, CDR2 FQGNSA. This CDR3 comprises 16 residues. The germline V and J ends were trimmed by 3 bases and 5 bases, with 17 bases remaining between them. This chain's CDR3 is CASSFKGPRMDQPQHF. The DNA for the CDR3 is TGTGCCAGCAGCTTCAAGGGACCGCGAATGGATCAGCCCCAGCATTTT. Full variable domain (missing parts from reference TRBV7-2 and TRBJ1-5): GAGVSQSPSNKVTEKGKDVELRCDPISGHTALYWYRQSLGQGLEFLIYFQGNSAPDKSGLPSDRFSAERTGGSVSTLTIQRTQQEDSAVYLCASSFKGPRMDQPQHFGDGTRLSIL.

This clonotype appeared once. The chain is built from TRBV2 and TRBJ2-5; 7 positions agree with TRBD1. The CDR3 is 16 residues long. The ends lost 6 bases at V and 5 bases at J; junction bases unmatched: 15. The V gene's germline CDR1 is SNHLY and CDR2 FYNNEI. The DNA for the CDR3 is TGTGCCAGCAGCGCTAAAAGACAGGGACCACAGGAGACCCAGTACTTC. It encodes CASSAKRQGPQETQYF.